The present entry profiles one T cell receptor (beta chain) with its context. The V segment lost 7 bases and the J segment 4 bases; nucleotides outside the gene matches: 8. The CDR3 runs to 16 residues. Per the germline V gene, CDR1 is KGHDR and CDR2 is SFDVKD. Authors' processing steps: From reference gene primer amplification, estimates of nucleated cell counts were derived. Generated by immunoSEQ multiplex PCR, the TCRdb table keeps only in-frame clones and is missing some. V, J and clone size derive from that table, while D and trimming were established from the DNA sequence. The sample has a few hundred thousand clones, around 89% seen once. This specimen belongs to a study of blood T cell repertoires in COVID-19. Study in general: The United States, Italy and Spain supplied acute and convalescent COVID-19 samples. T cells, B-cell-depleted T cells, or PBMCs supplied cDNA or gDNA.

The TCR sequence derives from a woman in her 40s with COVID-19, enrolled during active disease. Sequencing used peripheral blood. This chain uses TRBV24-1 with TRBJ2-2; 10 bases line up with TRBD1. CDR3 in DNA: TGTGCCACCAGCACAACCGGGACAGGGGTCACCGGGGAGCTGTTTTTT. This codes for CATSTTGTGVTGELFF.